The source of this TCR beta chain is a study of CD8 T cells in Susac syndrome. High-throughput TCR beta sequencing covered peripheral CD8+ and CD4+ T cells. TEMRA cells underwent FACS enrichment and CD8+ and CD4+ T cells underwent negative isolation. Study results and limitations: It was acknowledged in the study that its TCR sequencing and HLA analysis involved a relatively small number of individuals.

Losses at the gene ends were 6 bases for V and 2 bases for J; bases not matched to a gene: 8. CDR3 length equals 15 residues. Germline-derived CDR1 and CDR2 are ENHRY and SYGVKD. RNA totalling about 0.45 to 1 ug underwent reverse transcription with random hexamers. Amplification of TCR beta CDR3 spanned 54 Vbeta and 13 Jbeta via immunoSEQ multiplex PCR. Using its own MiXCR run on the immunoSEQ multiplex PCR reads, TCRdb lists one record per CDR3 protein. The sample holds roughly 120,000 distinct CDR3 sequences, 94% seen once. A note on this clonotype: Its antigen is currently unknown.

This clonotype was sampled from a human donor with multiple sclerosis. The chain uses TRBV10-3 and TRBJ2-5, with 8 bases fitting TRBD1. The sample taken for sequencing was CD4+ T cells from PBMCs. CDR3 protein: CAISSDRGDQETQYF. CDR3 nucleotides: TGTGCCATCAGCTCTGACAGGGGAGATCAAGAGACCCAGTACTTC.